The next 7 T cell receptor beta chains were all read from a single sample in a study of Graves' ophthalmopathy and Graves' hyperthyroidism. Amplified TCR beta CDR3 regions were obtained using RNA transcripts as template. First-round RT-PCR relied on HTBI primers, and a second-round multiplex PCR came next. TCRdb reprocessed the multiplex PCR reads with MiXCR, giving one entry per CDR3 protein. The table has over a million distinct CDR3 sequences, 35% to 40% seen once. The specimen sequenced was peripheral blood or thyroid tissue (not recorded which). The receptors were sampled from an adult man with Graves' hyperthyroidism.

As concerns this clonotype: A junction boundary mismatches the germline segment, possibly from a read error. The CDR3 nucleotides are TGTGCAAGCAGATACACTAGGGACGAGCAGTACTTC. It codes for CASRYTRDEQYF. The chain links TRBV2 to TRBJ2-7; D may be TRBD2 (5 bases). Per germline, CDR1 SNHLY and CDR2 FYNNEI. The CDR3 loop spans 12 amino acids.

The rearrangement joins TRBV9 to TRBJ1-1, with 11 bases that match TRBD1. This CDR3 contains 14 residues. Germline V gene lookup returns CDR1 SGDLS and CDR2 YYNGEE. The V segment lost 7 bases and the J segment 4 bases; nucleotides outside the gene matches: 6. CDR3 loop: CASLTGTGGTEAFF. CDR3 nucleotide sequence: TGTGCCAGCCTCACCGGGACAGGGGGCACTGAAGCTTTCTTT. The full variable domain, with the rest looked up from reference TRBV9 and TRBJ1-1, is DSGVTQTPKHLITATGQRVTLRCSPRSGDLSVYWYQQSLDQGLQFLIQYYNGEERAKGNILERFSAQQFPDLHSELNLSSLELGDSALYFCASLTGTGGTEAFFGQGTRLTVV.

This clonotype is a singleton in its sample. The rearrangement uses TRBV7-3 and TRBJ2-5; TRBD1 matches at 7 bases. V dropped 3 bases and J dropped 5; count of bases not matched to a gene: 12. Germline loops: CDR1 SGHTA, CDR2 FQGTGA. The CDR3 contains 16 residues. The DNA for the CDR3 is TGTGCCAGCAGCTTTTCCGACAGGGTGAGCCTGGAGACCCAGTACTTC. Translation gives CASSFSDRVSLETQYF. Complete variable domain (other parts from reference TRBV7-3 and TRBJ2-5): GAGVSQTPSNKVTEKGKYVELRCDPISGHTALYWYRQSLGQGPEFLIYFQGTGAADDSGLPNDRFFAVRPEGSVSTLKIQRTERGDSAVYLCASSFSDRVSLETQYFGPGTRLLVL.

V and J are TRBV7-2 and TRBJ1-6, with TRBD1 matching 8 bases. The V gene end was trimmed by 4 bases and the J gene end by 9 bases; junction bases not matched to a gene: 5. In germline, CDR1 is SGHTA, CDR2 FQGNSA. CDR3 length: 14 amino acids. The CDR3 here is CASSYTGGISPLHF. For the CDR3, the DNA is TGTGCCAGCAGCTATACAGGGGGAATTTCACCCCTCCACTTT. Full variable domain (outside the CDR3, taken from reference TRBV7-2 and TRBJ1-6): GAGVSQSPSNKVTEKGKDVELRCDPISGHTALYWYRQSLGQGLEFLIYFQGNSAPDKSGLPSDRFSAERTGGSVSTLTIQRTQQEDSAVYLCASSYTGGISPLHFGNGTRLTVT.

Points on this clonotype: The junction does not match germline at one end; this may be a read error. The CDR3 nucleotides read TGTGCCAGCAAAACGGAGGGCCGGGCCAGTGAGACCCAGTACTTC. Translating it yields CASKTEGRASETQYF. The rearrangement joins TRBV10-1 to TRBJ2-5, with a tentative D call TRBD2 (6 bases). Germline V gives CDR1 WNHNN, CDR2 SYGVQD (reference sequence). The CDR3 totals 15 residues.

Details on this clonotype: This sequence may be a read error, since a much larger clone differs from it by one base. This chain links TRBV9 with TRBJ1-2; D is unclear. This CDR3 spans 14 amino acids. Germline assignment: CDR1 SGDLS and CDR2 YYNGEE. Trimming shortened V by 4 bases and J by 3 bases, and 13 bases separated the two germline ends. CDR3 DNA: TGTGCCAGCAGCCAAGACGGCCAGTACTATGGCTACACCTTC. Its translation: CASSQDGQYYGYTF.

This clonotype came up many times. V is TRBV6-5 and J is TRBJ1-1; perhaps TRBD1 as D (6 bases). This CDR3 is 14 amino acids long. V was trimmed by 5 bases and J by 4 bases, leaving 14 bases between them. CDR1 MNHEY and CDR2 SVGAGI come from the germline V gene. This CDR3 is CASSERQGPTEAFF. CDR3 bases: TGTGCCAGCAGTGAAAGGCAGGGGCCCACTGAAGCTTTCTTT.